This T cell receptor beta chain appears in the sequencing data of a study of CD8+ T cells in alopecia areata. Stated treatment: oral pan-JAK inhibitor, 5-10 mg twice daily. Deletions cut 0 bases from V and 8 bases from J, with 8 bases between. The CDR3 length is 12 residues. Germline CDR1 SGDLS, CDR2 YYNGEE. Extracted RNA was reverse transcribed, and the resulting cDNA served as sequencing template. The method was immunoSEQ multiplex PCR; TCRdb's version includes in-frame clones alone and lacks a portion of them. The sample holds approximately 210,000 clones; around three fifths are singletons and the top ten take 1.3%.

The source was CD4+ T cells sorted from blood, collected around week 47, from a patient treated with tofacitinib. V gene TRBV9 combines with J gene TRBJ1-2; D is uncertain. The sequence was collected from a human donor with alopecia areata. The CDR3 region has the DNA TGTGCCAGCAGCGTAGTTAACGGAGGCTACACCTTC. This encodes CASSVVNGGYTF.